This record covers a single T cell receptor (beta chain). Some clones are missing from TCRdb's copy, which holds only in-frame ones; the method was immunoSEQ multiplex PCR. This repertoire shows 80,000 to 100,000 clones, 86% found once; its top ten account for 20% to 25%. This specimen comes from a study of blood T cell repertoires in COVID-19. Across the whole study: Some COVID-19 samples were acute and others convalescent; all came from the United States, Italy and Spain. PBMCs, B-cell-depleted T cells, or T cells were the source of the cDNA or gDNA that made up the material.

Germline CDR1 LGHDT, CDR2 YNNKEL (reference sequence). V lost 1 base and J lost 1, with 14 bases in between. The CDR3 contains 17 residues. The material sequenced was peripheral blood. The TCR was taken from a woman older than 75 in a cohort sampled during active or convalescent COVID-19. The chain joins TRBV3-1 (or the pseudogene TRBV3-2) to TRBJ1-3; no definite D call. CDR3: CASSQGSSLLSGNTIYF. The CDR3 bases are TGTGCCAGCAGCCAAGGTAGCAGTCTTCTTTCTGGAAACACCATATATTTT.